The 27 T cell receptor beta chains listed next were all sequenced from one sample in a study of T cell changes during pregnancy in multiple sclerosis. The assay was immunoSEQ multiplex PCR, and TCRdb's table has in-frame clones only and misses some. The sample lists about 130,000 clones, approximately 96% occurring once. The sample consisted of peripheral blood, taken after pregnancy. The receptors derive from a female donor with multiple sclerosis, enrolled in a pregnancy study.

This chain links TRBV19 with TRBJ2-7; maybe TRBD1 (6 bases). Trimming stripped 6 bases from V and 3 bases from J, with 27 bases between. The CDR3 runs to 18 residues. Per germline, CDR1 LNHDA and CDR2 SQIVND (reference sequence). The DNA for the CDR3 is TGTGCCAGTAGCCTGGGGACACGTCCTAGAGGTTCCGACTACGAGCAGTACTTC. Translated, it gives CASSLGTRPRGSDYEQYF.

The J gene is TRBJ2-1, the V gene TRBV11-2, with TRBD2 matching over 12 bases. The CDR3 is 16 amino acids. Germline V gene sequence: CDR1 SGHAT, CDR2 FQNNGV. The V and J ends lost 5 bases and 5 bases, in that order; junction bases with no gene match: 7. CDR3 protein: CASSHSSGRADNEQFF. The DNA for the CDR3 is TGTGCCAGCAGCCATTCTAGCGGGAGGGCGGACAATGAGCAGTTCTTC.

V is TRBV4-2 and J is TRBJ1-1; D gene ambiguous. Deletions cut 6 bases from V and 7 bases from J, with 12 bases between. CDR1 LGHNA and CDR2 YNFKEQ come from the germline V gene. The CDR3 extends over 12 amino acids. CDR3 sequence reads: CASRKGGNEAFF. CDR3 DNA sequence: TGTGCCAGCAGAAAGGGAGGAAATGAAGCTTTCTTT.

The chain joins TRBV7-2 to TRBJ2-5; D ambiguous. The germline CDR1 and CDR2 sequences are SGHTA and FQGNSA. V lost 2 bases and J lost 5, with 12 bases in between. CDR3 length: 14 amino acids. CDR3 sequence: CASSLYIKEETQYF. CDR3 sequence (DNA): TGTGCCAGCAGCTTATATATCAAAGAGGAGACCCAGTACTTC.

The rearrangement joins TRBV5-1 to TRBJ2-5; D perhaps matches TRBD1 (6 bases). This CDR3 is built from 15 residues. CDR1 SGHRS and CDR2 YFSETQ come from the germline V gene. V lost 0 bases to trimming and J lost 2 bases, with 11 bases between them. Here the CDR3 DNA reads TGCGCCAGCAGCTTGGACGGGACACAGCAAGAGACCCAGTACTTC. It translates to CASSLDGTQQETQYF.

V usage is TRBV29-1 and J usage is TRBJ2-1, with a weak D call TRBD1 (5 bases). Germline loops: CDR1 SQVTM, CDR2 ANQGSEA. V dropped 6 bases and J dropped 4 bases, with 16 bases sitting between them. The CDR3 extends over 14 amino acids. The CDR3 here is CSVPAGWKYNEQFF. The CDR3 region has the DNA TGCAGCGTACCGGCAGGGTGGAAGTACAATGAGCAGTTCTTC.

J is TRBJ2-5 and V is TRBV29-1; unclear D gene. Germline lookup yields CDR1 SQVTM and CDR2 ANQGSEA. The CDR3 loop spans 12 amino acids. The germline V and J ends were trimmed by 4 bases and 5 bases, with 11 bases remaining between them. This CDR3 reads CSVVTKRETQYF. CDR3 nucleotides: TGCAGCGTTGTAACCAAACGGGAGACCCAGTACTTC.

The chain links TRBV5-4 to TRBJ2-7; 13 bases are shared with TRBD2. The trim removed 4 bases at V and 2 bases at J, leaving 3 bases unmatched. The CDR3 contains 15 residues. CDR1 and CDR2 from the germline V gene are SGHNT and YYREEE (reference sequence). CDR3 coding DNA: TGTGCCAGCAGCCTCGGACTAGCGGGAGCCTACGAGCAGTACTTC. As protein: CASSLGLAGAYEQYF.

This clone was detected only once. This rearrangement joins TRBV28 to TRBJ2-3; 13 nucleotides agree with TRBD2. The V gene end was trimmed by 7 bases and the J gene end by 0 bases; junction bases not matched to a gene: 13. The CDR3 spans 19 residues. Germline lookup yields CDR1 MDHEN and CDR2 SYDVKM. CDR3 sequence: CASTSGTSGRAVSTDTQYF. The CDR3 DNA is TGTGCCAGCACCTCAGGCACTAGCGGGAGGGCCGTGAGCACAGATACGCAGTATTTT.

This clone was observed a single time. The V gene is TRBV6-1, the J gene TRBJ2-2; a possible D gene is TRBD2 (5 bases). V was shortened by 7 bases and J by 3 bases, with 15 bases between the two germline ends. CDR3 length equals 15 residues. Germline V gene sequence: CDR1 MNHNS, CDR2 SASEGT. The CDR3 region has the DNA TGTGCCAGCACCCGAGGAGGTTTTGACACCGGGGAGCTGTTTTTT. Residues: CASTRGGFDTGELFF.

The genes are TRBV7-9 and TRBJ1-4, with 7 positions matching TRBD1. CDR3 length: 14 amino acids. Losses at the gene ends were 5 bases for V and 5 bases for J; bases not matched to a gene: 5. Germline V gene lookup returns CDR1 SEHNR and CDR2 FQNEAQ (reference sequence). As DNA, the CDR3 is TGTGCCAGCAGCCCTACAGGGGCGAATGAAAAACTGTTTTTT. Its translation: CASSPTGANEKLFF. The whole variable domain, filled in from reference TRBV7-9 and TRBJ1-4, reads DTGVSQNPRHKITKRGQNVTFRCDPISEHNRLYWYRQTLGQGPEFLTYFQNEAQLEKSRLLSDRFSAERPKGSFSTLEIQRTEQGDSAMYLCASSPTGANEKLFFGSGTQLSVL.

This chain uses TRBV2 with TRBJ1-1; TRBD1 matches 7 bases. Germline CDR1 reads SNHLY; CDR2 reads FYNNEI. With V trimmed by 6 bases and J by 2 bases, 12 bases remained unmatched. CDR3 length equals 16 residues. This chain's CDR3 is CASRTGTVTVNTEAFF. The DNA for the CDR3 is TGTGCCAGCAGGACCGGGACAGTCACCGTCAACACTGAAGCTTTCTTT.

This clone was seen once. The chain couples TRBV6-5 to TRBJ2-1; 10 bases fit TRBD1. Trimming removed 6 bases from V and 14 bases from J; junction bases left unmatched: 4. CDR1 is MNHEY, CDR2 SVGAGI, per germline. The CDR3 is 11 residues long. CDR3 loop: CASSSGTGEFF. The CDR3 DNA sequence: TGTGCCAGCAGCTCTGGGACAGGGGAGTTCTTC.

The chain has TRBV5-1 and TRBJ2-1; TRBD1 matches at 7 bases. The CDR3 runs 15 residues. Per the germline V gene, CDR1 is SGHRS and CDR2 is YFSETQ. J gave up 1 base and V 2 bases, and 3 bases lay outside the gene matches. CDR3 bases: TGCGCCAGCAGCTTAGGGGGCGAATCCTACAATGAGCAGTTCTTC. Amino acids: CASSLGGESYNEQFF.

The J gene is TRBJ2-2, the V gene TRBV4-3; 8 nucleotides align to TRBD2. From germline, CDR1 is LGHNA and CDR2 YSLEER. This CDR3 is built from 17 residues. The junction had 6 bases not matched to a gene; V was cut back by 1 base and J by 2 bases. The CDR3 nucleotides are TGCGCCAGCAGCCAAGTGTTACTAGCGGAAAACACCGGGGAGCTGTTTTTT. Protein: CASSQVLLAENTGELFF.

The chain uses TRBV28 and TRBJ1-5; the D gene is possibly TRBD1 (6 bases). The V gene lost 4 bases and the J gene lost 6 bases, with 13 bases spanning the gap. This CDR3 comprises 14 residues. CDR1 is MDHEN and CDR2 is SYDVKM in the germline V gene. Here the CDR3 DNA reads TGTGCCAGCAGTTCCCCCGGGGGGCGTCAGCCCCAGCATTTT. Translating gives CASSSPGGRQPQHF.

This chain joins TRBV10-3 and TRBJ2-7, with a tentative D call TRBD1 (6 bases). The CDR3 has 14 amino acids. CDR1 and CDR2 (germline): ENHRY, SYGVKD. Trimming cost V 6 bases and J 6 bases, with 18 bases left between them. This chain's CDR3 is CAIRMDNVRGEQYF. The CDR3 DNA reads as TGTGCCATCAGAATGGACAACGTCAGGGGCGAGCAGTACTTC.

The chain employs TRBV10-3 and TRBJ2-1; tentative D call: TRBD2 (6 bases). V was trimmed by 2 bases and J by 0 bases, leaving 11 bases between them. The CDR3 is made up of 16 amino acids. Germline CDR1 ENHRY, CDR2 SYGVKD. CDR3 loop: CAISERGKNSYNEQFF. The CDR3 DNA sequence: TGTGCCATCAGTGAGCGGGGGAAGAACTCCTACAATGAGCAGTTCTTC.

The CDR3 loop reads CASSPTGYPGEQYF. CDR3 nucleotide sequence: TGTGCCAGTAGTCCCACAGGGTACCCAGGCGAGCAGTACTTC. The V gene is TRBV19, the J gene TRBJ2-7, with D perhaps matching TRBD1 (6 bases). CDR1 is LNHDA and CDR2 is SQIVND in the germline V gene (reference sequence). Trimming pared 5 bases from V and 6 bases from J, leaving 17 bases between. This CDR3 spans 14 amino acids.

The chain combines TRBV10-3 with TRBJ1-1; D perhaps matches TRBD1 (5 bases). The V and J ends lost 2 bases and 4 bases respectively, with 11 bases between them. CDR1 is ENHRY, CDR2 SYGVKD, per germline. This CDR3 is built from 14 residues. The CDR3 DNA sequence: TGTGCCATCAGTGAGAGTGGGGGAGGCACTGAAGCTTTCTTT. Its protein product is CAISESGGGTEAFF.

The chain joins TRBV7-9 to TRBJ2-5, with 7 bases fitting TRBD1. CDR3 length equals 16 residues. Germline trimming cut 2 bases from V and 2 bases from J; bases unmatched to any gene: 8. Germline-derived CDR1 and CDR2 are SEHNR and FQNEAQ (reference sequence). DNA of the CDR3: TGTGCCAGCAGCTTACGTACAGGGGAATTACAAGAGACCCAGTACTTC. The encoded protein is CASSLRTGELQETQYF. Drawing the rest from reference TRBV7-9 and TRBJ2-5, the complete variable domain is DTGVSQNPRHKITKRGQNVTFRCDPISEHNRLYWYRQTLGQGPEFLTYFQNEAQLEKSRLLSDRFSAERPKGSFSTLEIQRTEQGDSAMYLCASSLRTGELQETQYFGPGTRLLVL.

The gene calls are TRBV19 and TRBJ1-5; TRBD1 matches 7 bases. CDR1 is LNHDA and CDR2 is SQIVND in the germline V gene (reference sequence). The CDR3 runs to 13 residues. Trimming took 5 bases from V and 5 from J; bases not matched to a gene: 3. The CDR3 DNA reads TGTGCCAGTAGTCCTGACAGGGATCAGCCCCAGCATTTT. Translating it yields CASSPDRDQPQHF.

A single count supports this clone. CDR3 region: CASRGQGANTEAFF. CDR3 DNA: TGTGCCAGCAGGGGACAGGGAGCGAACACTGAAGCTTTCTTT. The chain recombines TRBV2 with TRBJ1-1; TRBD1 matches 9 bases. The germline CDR1 and CDR2 sequences are SNHLY and FYNNEI. V gave up 6 bases and J gave up 1 base; unmatched junction bases: 3. The CDR3 spans 14 residues.

The rearrangement joins TRBV19 to TRBJ2-7; 11 nucleotides line up with TRBD2. The V gene end was trimmed by 9 bases and the J gene end by 0 bases; junction bases not matched to a gene: 10. The CDR3 covers 16 residues. Germline V gene data show CDR1 as LNHDA and CDR2 as SQIVND (reference sequence). In DNA form, the CDR3 reads TGTGCCAGCTCAACCTTCGGACTAGCGGGCTCCTACGAGCAGTACTTC. It translates to CASSTFGLAGSYEQYF. The complete variable domain, with remaining parts taken from reference TRBV19 and TRBJ2-7, reads DGGITQSPKYLFRKEGQNVTLSCEQNLNHDAMYWYRQDPGQGLRLIYYSQIVNDFQKGDIAEGYSVSREKKESFPLTVTSAQKNPTAFYLCASSTFGLAGSYEQYFGPGTRLTVT.

J is TRBJ2-1 and V is TRBV5-1; 8 bases agree with TRBD2. V lost 0 bases, J lost 4 bases, and 6 bases stayed unmatched. The CDR3 is made up of 16 amino acids. The germline V gene encodes CDR1 SGHRS and CDR2 YFSETQ. CDR3 nucleotide sequence: TGCGCCAGCAGCTTGGAGGCTAGCGGGCTTTACAATGAGCAGTTCTTC. Its protein is CASSLEASGLYNEQFF.

This CDR3 is CASSPGLSSDTQYF. CDR3 in DNA: TGTGCCAGCAGCCCCGGACTCTCCTCAGATACGCAGTATTTT. V is TRBV7-3 and J is TRBJ2-3; D is perhaps TRBD2 (5 bases). The CDR3 is 14 amino acids. CDR1 is SGHTA, CDR2 FQGTGA, per germline. The germline V and J ends were trimmed by 5 bases and 4 bases, with 13 bases remaining between them.

V usage is TRBV6-1 and J usage is TRBJ2-3; D might be TRBD2 (7 bases). The CDR3 runs 12 residues. Germline V gene sequence: CDR1 MNHNS, CDR2 SASEGT. V was pared by 6 bases and J by 7 bases, with 11 bases between. DNA for the CDR3: TGTGCCAGCAGGGGAGGGGGATATACGCAGTATTTT. This codes for CASRGGGYTQYF.